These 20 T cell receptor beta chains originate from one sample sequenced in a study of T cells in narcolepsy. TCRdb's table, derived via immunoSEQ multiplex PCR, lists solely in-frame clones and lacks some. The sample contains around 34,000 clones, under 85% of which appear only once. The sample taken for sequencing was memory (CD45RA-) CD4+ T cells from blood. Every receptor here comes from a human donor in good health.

As DNA, the CDR3 is TGCGCCAGCAGATTAGCGGGGTACAATGAGCAGTTCTTC. Translated: CASRLAGYNEQFF. V gene TRBV10-2 combines with J gene TRBJ2-1; TRBD2 matches at 8 bases. Germline trimming cut 6 bases from V and 4 bases from J; bases unmatched to any gene: 2. The CDR3 is made up of 13 amino acids. The germline gives CDR1 WSHSY, CDR2 SAAADI.

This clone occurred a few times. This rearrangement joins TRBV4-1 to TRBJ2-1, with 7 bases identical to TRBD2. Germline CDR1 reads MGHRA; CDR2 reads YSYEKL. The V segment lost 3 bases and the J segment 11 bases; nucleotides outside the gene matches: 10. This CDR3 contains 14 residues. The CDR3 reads CASSHRGLPSQQFF. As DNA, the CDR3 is TGCGCCAGCAGCCATCGGGGACTACCCTCCCAGCAGTTCTTC.

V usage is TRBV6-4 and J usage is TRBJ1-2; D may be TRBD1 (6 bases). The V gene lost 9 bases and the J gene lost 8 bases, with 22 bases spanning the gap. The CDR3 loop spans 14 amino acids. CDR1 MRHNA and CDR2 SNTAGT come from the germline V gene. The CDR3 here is CASTTMAGAQGYTF. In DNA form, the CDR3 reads TGTGCCAGTACAACAATGGCGGGGGCGCAAGGCTACACCTTC.

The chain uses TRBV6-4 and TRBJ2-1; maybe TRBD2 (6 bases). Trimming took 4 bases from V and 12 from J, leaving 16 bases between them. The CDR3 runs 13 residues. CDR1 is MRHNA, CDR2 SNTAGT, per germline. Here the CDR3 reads CASSVDDWGLQFF. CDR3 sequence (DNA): TGTGCCAGCAGTGTCGACGATTGGGGACTGCAGTTCTTC.

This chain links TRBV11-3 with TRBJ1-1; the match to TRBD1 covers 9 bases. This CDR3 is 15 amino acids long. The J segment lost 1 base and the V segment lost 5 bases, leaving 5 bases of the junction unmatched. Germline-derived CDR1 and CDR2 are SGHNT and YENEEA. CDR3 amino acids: CASSPTGGRNTEAFF. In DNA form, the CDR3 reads TGTGCCAGCAGCCCGACAGGGGGGAGGAACACTGAAGCTTTCTTT.

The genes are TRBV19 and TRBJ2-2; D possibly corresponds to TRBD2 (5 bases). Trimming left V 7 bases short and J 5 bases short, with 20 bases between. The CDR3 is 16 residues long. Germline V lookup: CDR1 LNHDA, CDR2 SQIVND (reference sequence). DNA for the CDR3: TGTGCCAGTATGCAGAGCGAGACTATCCGGACCGGGGAGCTGTTTTTT. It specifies CASMQSETIRTGELFF.

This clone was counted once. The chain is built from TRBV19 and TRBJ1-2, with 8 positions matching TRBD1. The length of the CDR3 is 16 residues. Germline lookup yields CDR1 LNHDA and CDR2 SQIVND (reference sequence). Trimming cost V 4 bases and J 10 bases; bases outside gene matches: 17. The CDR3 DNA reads TGTGCCAGTAGTAGGAGAATTAAAGGACAGGGAGAAGACTACACCTTC. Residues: CASSRRIKGQGEDYTF.

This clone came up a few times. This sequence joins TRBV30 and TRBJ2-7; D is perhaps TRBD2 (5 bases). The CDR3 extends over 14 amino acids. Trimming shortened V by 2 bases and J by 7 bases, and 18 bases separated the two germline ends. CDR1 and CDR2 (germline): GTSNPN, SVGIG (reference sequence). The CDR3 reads CAWSHTLGMGEQYF. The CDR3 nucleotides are TGTGCCTGGAGTCACACCCTCGGGATGGGTGAGCAGTACTTC.

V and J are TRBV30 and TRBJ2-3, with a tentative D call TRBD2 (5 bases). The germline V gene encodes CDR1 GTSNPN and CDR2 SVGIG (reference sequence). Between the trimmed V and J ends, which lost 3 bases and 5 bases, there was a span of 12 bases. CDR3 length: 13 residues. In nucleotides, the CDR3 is TGTGCCTGGAGGAGGGTAAACGTAGATACGCAGTATTTT. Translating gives CAWRRVNVDTQYF. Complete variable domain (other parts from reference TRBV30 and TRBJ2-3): SQTIHQWPATLVQPVGSPLSLECTVEGTSNPNLYWYRQAAGRGLQLLFYSVGIGQISSEVPQNLSASRPQDRQFILSSKKLLLSDSGFYLCAWRRVNVDTQYFGPGTRLTVL.

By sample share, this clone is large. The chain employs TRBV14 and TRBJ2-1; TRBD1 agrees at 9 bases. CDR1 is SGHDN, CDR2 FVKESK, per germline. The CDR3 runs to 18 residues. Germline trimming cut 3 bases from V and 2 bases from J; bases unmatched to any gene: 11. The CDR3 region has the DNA TGTGCCAGCAGCCATCGAACTCCGGGACAGGGCCCCTACAATGAGCAGTTCTTC. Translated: CASSHRTPGQGPYNEQFF.

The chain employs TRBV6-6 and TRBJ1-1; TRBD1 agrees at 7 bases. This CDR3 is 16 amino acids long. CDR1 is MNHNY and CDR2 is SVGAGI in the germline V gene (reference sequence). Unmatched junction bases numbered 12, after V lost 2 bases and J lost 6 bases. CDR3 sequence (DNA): TGTGCCAGCAGTTACAGGCACCAGGACAGGAGATCTGAAGCTTTCTTT. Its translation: CASSYRHQDRRSEAFF.

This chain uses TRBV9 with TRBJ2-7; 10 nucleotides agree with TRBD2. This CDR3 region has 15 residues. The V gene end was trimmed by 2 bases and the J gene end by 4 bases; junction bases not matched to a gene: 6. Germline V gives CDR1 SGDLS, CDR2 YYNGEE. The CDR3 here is CASSVLAGDLYEQYF. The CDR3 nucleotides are TGTGCCAGCAGCGTTCTAGCGGGAGATTTATACGAGCAGTACTTC. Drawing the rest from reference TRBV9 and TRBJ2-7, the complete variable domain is DSGVTQTPKHLITATGQRVTLRCSPRSGDLSVYWYQQSLDQGLQFLIQYYNGEERAKGNILERFSAQQFPDLHSELNLSSLELGDSALYFCASSVLAGDLYEQYFGPGTRLTVT.

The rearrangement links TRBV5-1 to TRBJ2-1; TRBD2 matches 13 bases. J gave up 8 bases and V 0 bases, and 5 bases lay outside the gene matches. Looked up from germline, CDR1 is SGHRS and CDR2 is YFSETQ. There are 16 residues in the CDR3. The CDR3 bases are TGCGCCAGCAGCTTGGTCGGGACTAGCGGGATGTATGAGCAGTTCTTC. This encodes CASSLVGTSGMYEQFF.

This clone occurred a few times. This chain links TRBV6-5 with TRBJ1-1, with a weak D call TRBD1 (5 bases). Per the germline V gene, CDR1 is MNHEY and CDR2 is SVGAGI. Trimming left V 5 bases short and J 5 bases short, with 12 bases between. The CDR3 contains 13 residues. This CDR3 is CASSVQVTTEAFF. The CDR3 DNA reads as TGTGCCAGCAGTGTACAGGTAACGACTGAAGCTTTCTTT.

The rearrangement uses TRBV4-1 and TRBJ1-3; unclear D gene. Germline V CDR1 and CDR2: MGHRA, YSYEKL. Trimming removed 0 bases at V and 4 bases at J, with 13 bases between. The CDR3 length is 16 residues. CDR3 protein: CASSQDGSYRGNTIYF. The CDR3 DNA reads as TGCGCCAGCAGCCAAGACGGGTCTTACCGGGGAAACACCATATATTTT.

This CDR3 reads CATSRESGEQYF. The CDR3 DNA is TGTGCCACCAGCAGAGAGTCGGGGGAGCAGTACTTC. The V gene is TRBV15, the J gene TRBJ2-7, with a possible D match to TRBD2 (5 bases). The V and J ends lost 0 bases and 7 bases respectively, with 7 bases between them. This CDR3 contains 12 residues. The germline V gene has CDR1 LNHNV and CDR2 YYDKDF (reference sequence).

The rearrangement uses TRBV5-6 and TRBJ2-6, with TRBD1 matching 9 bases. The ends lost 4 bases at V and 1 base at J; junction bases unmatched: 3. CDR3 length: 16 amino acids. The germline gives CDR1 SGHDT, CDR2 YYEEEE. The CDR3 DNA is TGTGCCAGCAGCAAGGACAGGGGTTCTGGGGCCAACGTCCTGACTTTC. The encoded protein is CASSKDRGSGANVLTF.

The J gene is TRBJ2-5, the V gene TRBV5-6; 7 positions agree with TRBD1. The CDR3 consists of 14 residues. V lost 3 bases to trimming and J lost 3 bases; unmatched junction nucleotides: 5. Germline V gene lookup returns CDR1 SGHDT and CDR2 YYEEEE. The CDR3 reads CASSWLQGKETQYF. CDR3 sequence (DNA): TGTGCCAGCAGCTGGTTACAGGGGAAAGAGACCCAGTACTTC.

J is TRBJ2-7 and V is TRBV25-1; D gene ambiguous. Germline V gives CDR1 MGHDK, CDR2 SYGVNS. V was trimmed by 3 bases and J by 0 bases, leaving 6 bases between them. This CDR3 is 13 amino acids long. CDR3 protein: CASSDSYSYEQYF. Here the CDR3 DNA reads TGTGCCAGCAGTGACAGCTACTCCTACGAGCAGTACTTC.

The CDR3 DNA reads as TGCAGCGTCTGGGGACAGGGGAACTATGGCTACACCTTC. Protein product: CSVWGQGNYGYTF. The rearrangement links TRBV29-1 to TRBJ1-2, with 10 bases that match TRBD1. Germline loops: CDR1 SQVTM, CDR2 ANQGSEA. Trimming cost V 6 bases and J 2 bases; bases outside gene matches: 3. The CDR3 sequence is 13 residues long.